This T cell receptor beta chain was documented in a study of T cell repertoires in cytomegalovirus infection. This clonotype was found a few times. Its antigen is still unknown. Via MiXCR, TCRdb re-called the reads, giving one row per CDR3 protein. Here the sample spans about 480,000 distinct CDR3 sequences, roughly a third being singletons. Whole-study findings and limits: Cumulative frequency (of public TCR beta family members) identified carriers of CMV plus the relevant HLA. Clonotype analysis showed dominance of the ex vivo response by HLA-C-restricted CMV-specific TCR beta clonotypes.

The V gene's germline CDR1 is MNHEY and CDR2 SVGAGI. This CDR3 contains 16 residues. V lost 6 bases and J 0 bases, leaving 16 bases between the germline ends. This sequence originates from a human donor in good health (CMV status not recorded). Some clones in this sample may be carry-over from other donors' samples. The V call is TRBV6-5, the J call TRBJ2-3, with D possibly TRBD2 on 5 matching bases. Material: cultured PBMCs, obtained from culture after CMV antigen stimulation. The CDR3 bases are TGTGCCAGCAGGCGGTCCGGAGGCCTTAGCACAGATACGCAGTATTTT. Translating gives CASRRSGGLSTDTQYF.